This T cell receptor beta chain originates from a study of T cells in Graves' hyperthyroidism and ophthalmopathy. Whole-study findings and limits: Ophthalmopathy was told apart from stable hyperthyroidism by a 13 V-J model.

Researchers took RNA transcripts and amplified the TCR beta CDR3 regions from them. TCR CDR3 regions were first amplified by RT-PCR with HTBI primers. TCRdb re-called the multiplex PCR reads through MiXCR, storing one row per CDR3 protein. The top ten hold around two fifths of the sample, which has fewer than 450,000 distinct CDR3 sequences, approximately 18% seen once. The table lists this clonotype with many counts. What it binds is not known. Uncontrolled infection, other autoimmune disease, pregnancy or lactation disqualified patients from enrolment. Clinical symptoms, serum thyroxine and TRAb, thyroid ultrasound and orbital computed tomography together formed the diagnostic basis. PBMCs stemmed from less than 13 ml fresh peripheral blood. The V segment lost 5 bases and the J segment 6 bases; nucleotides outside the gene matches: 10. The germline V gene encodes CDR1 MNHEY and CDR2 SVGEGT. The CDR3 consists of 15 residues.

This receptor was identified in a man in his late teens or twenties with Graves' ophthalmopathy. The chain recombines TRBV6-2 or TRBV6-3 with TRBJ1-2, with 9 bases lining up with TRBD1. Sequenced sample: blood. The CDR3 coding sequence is TGTGCCAGCAGTACCTGGGGACAGGGCGGGAATGGCTACACCTTC. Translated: CASSTWGQGGNGYTF.